A single sample is the source of the 27 T cell receptor beta chains below, sequenced in a study of blood T cell repertoires in COVID-19 (dated by TCRdb to the early 2020s). The library was generated by the immunoSEQ multiplex PCR assay. TCRdb retrieved this table from immuneACCESS and kept in-frame rearrangements only. Not all clones are present; in checked studies, unresolved V genes account for under half, and no reason is known for the remainder. In all, the sample holds under 450,000 clones, and approximately 86% of those were seen once. Of the sample, just over 7% is held by the ten largest clones. Sequencing was carried out using peripheral blood. The source of these receptors is a woman aged 55-75 years with COVID-19, enrolled during active disease.

The V gene is TRBV7-9, the J gene TRBJ1-4; D remains ambiguous. The V and J ends lost 1 base and 7 bases respectively, with 13 bases between them. The CDR3 extends over 15 amino acids. From germline, CDR1 is SEHNR and CDR2 FQNEAQ (reference sequence). The CDR3 bases are TGTGCCAGCAGCTTAGAGGCGGGTCCGGCTGAAAAACTGTTTTTT. Its translation: CASSLEAGPAEKLFF.

A remark on this clone: One end of the junction does not line up with germline, which may come from a read error. Other DNA variants within this sample encode the same CDR3. The V gene is TRBV10-2, the J gene TRBJ1-4, with a tentative D call TRBD1 (6 bases). Per germline, CDR1 WSHSY and CDR2 SAAADI. This CDR3 is 15 amino acids long. Here the CDR3 reads CASSPSRGPGEKLFF. The CDR3 DNA is TGCGCTAGCAGCCCCAGCAGGGGCCCGGGTGAAAAACTGTTTTTT.

The chain recombines TRBV7-2 with TRBJ1-6; D not resolved. Trimming shortened V by 6 bases and J by 10 bases, and 25 bases separated the two germline ends. Germline V lookup: CDR1 SGHTA, CDR2 FQGNSA. The CDR3 runs 17 residues. In DNA form, the CDR3 reads TGTGCCAGCAGTTCAGGCTCCGGATGGGTCGTTGGCTCACCCCTCCACTTT. Its protein product is CASSSGSGWVVGSPLHF.

The gene calls are TRBV7-2 and TRBJ2-7; D may be TRBD1 (6 bases). Trimming took off 4 bases at V and 1 base at J, with 11 bases between the two ends. The CDR3 consists of 14 residues. Germline-derived CDR1 and CDR2 are SGHTA and FQGNSA. The CDR3 DNA follows: TGTGCCAGCAGCTCCAAAGGGGGATCCTACGAGCAGTACTTC. This codes for CASSSKGGSYEQYF.

The V call is TRBV6-6, the J call TRBJ1-1; D is undetermined. CDR1 MNHNY and CDR2 SVGAGI come from the germline V gene (reference sequence). The CDR3 is 16 amino acids. Trimming cost V 6 bases and J 2 bases, with 19 bases left between them. CDR3 region: CASSLRGGVGNTEAFF. In DNA form, the CDR3 reads TGTGCCAGCAGCTTGCGAGGCGGGGTTGGTAACACTGAAGCTTTCTTT.

The genes are TRBV6-5 and TRBJ2-7, with a weak D call TRBD1 (6 bases). The V and J ends lost 11 bases and 0 bases respectively, with 20 bases between them. CDR1 is MNHEY, CDR2 SVGAGI, per germline. This CDR3 spans 15 amino acids. CDR3 nucleotides: TGTGCCGGCCGATCCTTCGGGACAACCTCCTACGAGCAGTACTTC. Its protein is CAGRSFGTTSYEQYF.

The chain uses TRBV7-9 and TRBJ1-1; 8 bases are shared with TRBD1. The length of the CDR3 is 13 residues. With 3 bases clipped from V and 6 bases from J, the junction kept 3 bases outside the gene matches. The germline V gene has CDR1 SEHNR and CDR2 FQNEAQ (reference sequence). The CDR3 spells CASSLTGVPEAFF. The CDR3 region has the DNA TGTGCCAGCAGCTTGACAGGGGTTCCTGAAGCTTTCTTT.

This rearrangement joins TRBV5-4 to TRBJ2-4; the match to TRBD2 covers 10 bases. In germline, CDR1 is SGHNT, CDR2 YYREEE (reference sequence). V shed 3 bases and J 7 bases; nucleotides not matched to a gene: 19. This CDR3 has 19 residues. CDR3 region: CASSSDSGSGGASGNIQYF. The DNA for the CDR3 is TGTGCCAGCAGCTCGGACTCAGGGAGCGGGGGGGCGTCGGGGAACATTCAGTACTTC. The full variable domain, completed using reference TRBV5-4 and TRBJ2-4, is ETGVTQSPTHLIKTRGQQVTLRCSSQSGHNTVSWYQQALGQGPQFIFQYYREEENGRGNFPPRFSGLQFPNYSSELNVNALELDDSALYLCASSSDSGSGGASGNIQYFGAGTRLSVL.

V is TRBV5-6 and J is TRBJ2-7, with D uncertain. Per the germline V gene, CDR1 is SGHDT and CDR2 is YYEEEE. V was clipped by 1 base and J by 2 bases, with 7 bases between them. The CDR3 is made up of 13 amino acids. The CDR3 here is CASSLRRTYEQYF. CDR3 nucleotides: TGTGCCAGCAGCTTGAGGAGAACCTACGAGCAGTACTTC.

CDR3: CASSYSWAAGGELFF. The CDR3 bases are TGTGCCAGCAGTTACTCGTGGGCGGCGGGCGGGGAGCTGTTTTTT. This sequence joins TRBV6-5 and TRBJ2-2; D may be TRBD2 (5 bases). The V end was cut by 0 bases, the J end by 7 bases, with 12 bases between. CDR3 length equals 15 residues. Per the germline V gene, CDR1 is MNHEY and CDR2 is SVGAGI.

Concerning this clone: At one boundary the junction diverges from the germline segment, which might be a read error. V and J are TRBV2 and TRBJ1-1, with D hard to call. Germline V gene lookup returns CDR1 SNHLY and CDR2 FYNNEI. The CDR3 spans 12 residues. This chain's CDR3 is CASREGRAEAFF. CDR3 nucleotides: TGTGCCAGCAGGGAAGGGAGGGCTGAAGCTTTCTTT. The variable domain in full, with the rest retrieved from reference TRBV2 and TRBJ1-1, is EPEVTQTPSHQVTQMGQEVILRCVPISNHLYFYWYRQILGQKVEFLVSFYNNEISEKSEIFDDQFSVERPDGSNFTLKIRSTKLEDSAMYFCASREGRAEAFFGQGTRLTVV.

The DNA for the CDR3 is TGTGCCAGCAGCCGGACTAGTGTAAGTAGCGATGAGCAGTTCTTC. The encoded protein is CASSRTSVSSDEQFF. The genes are TRBV7-9 and TRBJ2-1, with TRBD2 matching over 7 bases. The V segment lost 5 bases and the J segment 8 bases; nucleotides outside the gene matches: 12. This CDR3 is built from 15 residues. Germline V CDR1 and CDR2: SEHNR, FQNEAQ (reference sequence).

The V and J genes are TRBV28 and TRBJ1-3; TRBD1 aligns across 9 bases. In germline, CDR1 is MDHEN, CDR2 SYDVKM. Trimming cost V 3 bases and J 2 bases; bases outside gene matches: 2. The CDR3 is 15 amino acids. CDR3 coding DNA: TGTGCCAGCAGTTTCCGACAGGGGGCTGGAAACACCATATATTTT. Its translation is CASSFRQGAGNTIYF.

The chain's CDR3 is CASSYNPYSNQPQHF. The CDR3 coding sequence is TGTGCCAGCAGTTACAACCCCTATAGCAATCAGCCCCAGCATTTT. The J gene is TRBJ1-5, the V gene TRBV6-5; D is ambiguous. CDR3 length: 15 residues. With 2 bases removed from V and 0 bases from J, the gap between germline ends came to 8 bases. CDR1 MNHEY and CDR2 SVGAGI come from the germline V gene.

The J gene is TRBJ2-1, the V gene TRBV4-1, with 11 bases aligning to TRBD2. The V gene's germline CDR1 is MGHRA and CDR2 YSYEKL. The CDR3 has 16 residues. V shed 3 bases and J 4 bases; nucleotides not matched to a gene: 5. The CDR3 coding sequence is TGCGCCAGCAGCCATCTGGGACTAGCGGATTACAATGAGCAGTTCTTC. This translates into CASSHLGLADYNEQFF.

V is TRBV2 and J is TRBJ1-1; D is ambiguous. Germline V gene sequence: CDR1 SNHLY, CDR2 FYNNEI. The CDR3 contains 14 residues. Trimming removed 3 bases from V and 3 bases from J, with 11 bases in between. CDR3 residues: CASSDGRSYTEAFF. The DNA of the CDR3 is TGTGCCAGCAGTGATGGGAGGTCCTACACTGAAGCTTTCTTT.

This clone was recorded once. DNA of the CDR3: TGTGCCAGTAGCCAGGGGGCCTCTGAAGCTTTCTTT. Translating it yields CASSQGASEAFF. V is TRBV2 and J is TRBJ1-1, with 8 bases that match TRBD1. J gave up 6 bases and V 9 bases, and 6 bases lay outside the gene matches. The CDR3 extends over 12 amino acids. Germline-derived CDR1 and CDR2 are SNHLY and FYNNEI.

This clone was counted once. Germline and junction disagree at one end, which may indicate a read error. The J gene is TRBJ1-3, the V gene TRBV6-6, with D possibly being TRBD1 (6 bases). The CDR3 totals 13 residues. From germline, CDR1 is MNHNY and CDR2 SVGAGI (reference sequence). The CDR3 spells CASSEGHGDTIYF. The CDR3 DNA reads TGTGCCAGCAGCGAGGGACATGGAGACACCATATATTTT.

This sequence joins TRBV5-5 and TRBJ2-5; D remains unclear. Germline V lookup: CDR1 SGHKS, CDR2 YYEKEE (reference sequence). The germline V and J ends were trimmed by 4 bases and 0 bases, with 10 bases remaining between them. The CDR3 runs 14 residues. CDR3 loop: CASSADMYQETQYF. The DNA of the CDR3 is TGTGCCAGCAGCGCCGACATGTACCAAGAGACCCAGTACTTC.

This chain uses TRBV24-1 with TRBJ2-3; a weak D match, TRBD2 (6 bases). This CDR3 has 14 amino acids. CDR1 is KGHDR, CDR2 SFDVKD, per germline. The V gene lost 4 bases and the J gene lost 2 bases, with 9 bases spanning the gap. CDR3 nucleotide sequence: TGTGCCACCAGTGAGGGGACTCCCACAGATACGCAGTATTTT. It translates to CATSEGTPTDTQYF.

V and J are TRBV7-2 and TRBJ1-1; D call uncertain. The CDR3 extends over 13 amino acids. Germline lookup yields CDR1 SGHTA and CDR2 FQGNSA. V lost 3 bases and J lost 5, with 10 bases in between. CDR3 region: CASSFNPGTEAFF. The CDR3, as DNA: TGTGCCAGCAGCTTTAATCCGGGAACTGAAGCTTTCTTT.

V is TRBV6-5 and J is TRBJ2-3; a weak D match, TRBD2 (6 bases). The CDR3 totals 15 residues. Germline V gene sequence: CDR1 MNHEY, CDR2 SVGAGI. Trimming took off 2 bases at V and 4 bases at J, with 13 bases between the two ends. The CDR3, as DNA: TGTGCCAGCAGTTACATGTCGGGGGTGGCAGATACGCAGTATTTT. It encodes CASSYMSGVADTQYF.

This chain uses TRBV2 with TRBJ2-5, with 8 bases aligning to TRBD2. Germline assignment: CDR1 SNHLY and CDR2 FYNNEI. After removal of 6 bases from V and 5 bases from J, the junction contained 11 bases not matched to a gene. CDR3 length: 15 residues. The CDR3 spells CASRGGGLARETQYF. The CDR3 DNA follows: TGTGCCAGCAGGGGGGGTGGACTAGCTCGTGAGACCCAGTACTTC.

The genes are TRBV15 and TRBJ2-7, with TRBD1 matching over 8 bases. V was pared by 6 bases and J by 2 bases, with 6 bases of the junction left unmatched. The germline V gene encodes CDR1 LNHNV and CDR2 YYDKDF (reference sequence). This CDR3 comprises 14 residues. The CDR3, as DNA: TGTGCCACCAGTTCCAACAGGGGGGCCTACGAGCAGTACTTC. Encoded protein: CATSSNRGAYEQYF.

The chain employs TRBV7-2 and TRBJ1-2, with D hard to call. V lost 5 bases and J 3 bases, leaving 16 bases between the germline ends. The CDR3 totals 15 residues. Germline V gene sequence: CDR1 SGHTA, CDR2 FQGNSA. CDR3 loop: CASSPPGAVYYGYTF. The CDR3 nucleotides read TGTGCCAGCAGCCCCCCTGGCGCGGTGTACTATGGCTACACCTTC.

This rearrangement joins TRBV3-1 (or the pseudogene TRBV3-2) to TRBJ1-6; 7 nucleotides agree with TRBD1. The CDR3 is 18 amino acids. V lost 4 bases to trimming and J lost 0 bases; unmatched junction nucleotides: 9. Germline V gene lookup returns CDR1 LGHDT and CDR2 YNNKEL (reference sequence). The CDR3 loop reads CASSRGNRGSSYNSPLHF. CDR3 bases: TGTGCCAGCAGCCGCGGGAACAGGGGAAGCTCCTATAATTCACCCCTCCACTTT.

The chain recombines TRBV3-1 (or the pseudogene TRBV3-2) with TRBJ1-2; 7 nucleotides align to TRBD1. This CDR3 region has 16 residues. Per the germline V gene, CDR1 is LGHDT and CDR2 is YNNKEL (reference sequence). V trimming: 3 bases; J trimming: 4 bases; junction bases outside the gene matches: 11. The CDR3 nucleotides read TGTGCCAGCAGCCATTTAAGGGACAGCTCTCTCTATGGCTACACCTTC. Protein product: CASSHLRDSSLYGYTF.